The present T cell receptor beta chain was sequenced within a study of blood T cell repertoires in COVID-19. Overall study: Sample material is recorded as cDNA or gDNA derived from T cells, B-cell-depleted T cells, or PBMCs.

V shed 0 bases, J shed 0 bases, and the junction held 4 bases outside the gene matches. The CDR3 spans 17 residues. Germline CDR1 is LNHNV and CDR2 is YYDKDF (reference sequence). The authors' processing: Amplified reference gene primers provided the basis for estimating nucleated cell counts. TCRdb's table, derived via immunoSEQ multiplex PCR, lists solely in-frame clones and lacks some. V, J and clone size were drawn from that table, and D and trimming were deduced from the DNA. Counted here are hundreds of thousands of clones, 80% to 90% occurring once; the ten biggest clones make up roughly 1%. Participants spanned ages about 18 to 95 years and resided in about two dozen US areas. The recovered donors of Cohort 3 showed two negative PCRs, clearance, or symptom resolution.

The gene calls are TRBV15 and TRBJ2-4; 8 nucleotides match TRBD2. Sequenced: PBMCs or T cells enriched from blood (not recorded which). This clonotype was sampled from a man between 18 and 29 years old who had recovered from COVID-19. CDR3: CATSRDPGGIAKNIQYF. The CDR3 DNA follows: TGTGCCACCAGCAGAGATCCGGGGGGGATAGCCAAAAACATTCAGTACTTC.